Here is one T cell receptor (beta chain) with its context. The antigen it binds to is not known. Qualities for individual bases were not recorded, and no much larger clone is one base off. The CDR3, cysteine through phenylalanine, is 14 amino acids long. The sequence is cut down to CDR3 DNA, 42 bases in frame from base 1. V is shortened by 5 bases, J by 4 bases, and the region joining them spans 12 bases. Reading the germline V gene gives CDR1 SGHTA and CDR2 FQGTGA. To sequence the TCRbeta CDR3 region, genomic DNA was isolated from the sorted cells. The immunoSEQ Assay was used to sequence the TCRbeta CDR3 regions. TCRdb carries this immuneACCESS record with in-frame sequences only. Its versions omit some clonotypes, under half of them owing to an unresolved V gene in the studies checked, with the rest unexplained. A total of about 19,000 clones appear in this sample, 79% of them only once. The ten biggest clones cover 33% of the sample.

Patients with a history of autoimmune disease or receiving systemic immunosuppression were excluded from the trial. Peripheral blood for TCR sequencing was drawn from every dose cohort at baseline, at cycle 4 day 1 and at cycle 7 day 1. The samples were drawn from a first-in-human, open-label, multicenter phase I dose-escalation trial of ivuxolimab. Adults with locally advanced or metastatic melanoma, renal cell carcinoma, hepatocellular carcinoma or head and neck squamous cell carcinoma were enrolled in the trial. Before TCR sequencing, CD4+ T cells and CD8+ T cells from peripheral blood were sorted into separate populations. This sample is drawn from a study of OX40 agonist ivuxolimab in advanced cancers. A note on the overall study: Ivuxolimab was an agonistic, fully human IgG2 monoclonal antibody directed against OX40 (CD134), a costimulatory receptor. Of the approximately 53 patients in dose escalation, some 19 had hepatocellular carcinoma, about 15 had melanoma, 9 had renal cell carcinoma and 9 had head and neck cancer. The purpose of peripheral TCRbeta sequencing was to test whether ivuxolimab changed TCR sequence diversity and led to clonal T-cell expansion. The paper covers the monotherapy dose-escalation part of the phase I ivuxolimab trial, which included N ≈ 50 patients. Intravenous ivuxolimab was administered to patients every 2 weeks at six dose levels: 0.01, 0.1, 0.3, 1.5, 3 and 10 mg/kg. The dose-escalation cohort was roughly 80% male with a mean age of 60 years, ranging from roughly 23 to 90. Patients were allowed to have had prior anti-PD-1, anti-PD-L1 or anti-CTLA-4 therapy, and 40% of the dose-escalation patients had been treated with checkpoint inhibitors. Three dose-escalation patients achieved partial responses, one with hepatocellular carcinoma and two with cutaneous melanoma.

General study outcomes and caveats: The antigen specificity of the peripheral T cells that underwent clonal expansion was not determined. Low levels of normalized T-cell clonal expansion were also seen in some nonresponding patients. At doses from 0.1 to 3.0 mg/kg, clonal expansion was seen in both CD4+ and CD8+ blood T cells between baseline and week 6. On average, CD8+ T cells showed more expanded clones than CD4+ T cells after ivuxolimab. In partial responders in the 0.1-3.0 mg/kg groups, normalized peripheral clonal expansion was found to be among the lowest, especially among CD8+ T cells.

The chain employs TRBV7-3 and TRBJ2-1, with TRBD2 as a weak D call on 5 bases. Here the sequenced sample was CD4+ or CD8+ T cells sorted from blood, taken in a trial of the OX40 agonist ivuxolimab. The receptor was isolated from an adult with an advanced solid tumor such as melanoma, head and neck, liver or kidney cancer. At the DNA level, the sequence is TGTGCCAGCAGCGTCTACCCGGGATACAATGAGCAGTTCTTC. Its protein is CASSVYPGYNEQFF. Outside the CDR3, residues come from the reference TRBV7-3 and TRBJ2-1 proteins, so the full variable domain is: GAGVSQTPSNKVTEKGKYVELRCDPISGHTALYWYRQSLGQGPEFLIYFQGTGAADDSGLPNDRFFAVRPEGSVSTLKIQRTERGDSAVYLCASSVYPGYNEQFFGPGTRLTVL.